This T cell receptor beta chain was recorded in a study of pediatric ulcerative colitis. Points from the study as a whole: Compared with controls, ulcerative colitis showed greater blood-rectum clone sharing.

To note about this clone: Its specificity is not known.

Ulcerative colitis patients received no immunosuppressive medication before the diagnostic colonoscopy. The table came from immunoSEQ multiplex PCR; TCRdb's copy has only in-frame clones and leaves some out. The sample has about 64,000 clones; around 80% are singletons. Trimming stripped 6 bases from V and 2 bases from J, with 16 bases between. This CDR3 contains 15 residues. Looked up from germline, CDR1 is WNHNN and CDR2 is SYGVQD (reference sequence). This rearrangement joins TRBV10-1 to TRBJ1-1, with D perhaps TRBD1 (6 bases). Sequenced material: blood. The origin of this receptor is a boy between 10 and 17 years old with moderate ulcerative colitis. This CDR3 reads CASREQTGRNTEAFF. The CDR3 DNA is TGCGCCAGCAGGGAACAGACAGGTCGAAACACTGAAGCTTTCTTT.